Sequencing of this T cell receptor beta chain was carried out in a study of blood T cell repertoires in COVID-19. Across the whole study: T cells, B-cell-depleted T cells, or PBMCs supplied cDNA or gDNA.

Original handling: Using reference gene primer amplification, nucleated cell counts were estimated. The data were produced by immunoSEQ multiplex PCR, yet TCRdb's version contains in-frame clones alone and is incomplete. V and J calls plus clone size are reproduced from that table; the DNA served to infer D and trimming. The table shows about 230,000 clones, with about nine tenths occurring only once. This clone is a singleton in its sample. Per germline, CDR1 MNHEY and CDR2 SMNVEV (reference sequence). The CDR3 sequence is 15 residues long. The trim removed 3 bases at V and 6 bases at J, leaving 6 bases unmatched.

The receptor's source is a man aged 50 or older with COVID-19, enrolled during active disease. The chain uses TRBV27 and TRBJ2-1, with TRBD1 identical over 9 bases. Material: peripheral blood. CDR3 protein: CASSFETGGSNEQFF. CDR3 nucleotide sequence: TGTGCCAGCAGTTTTGAGACAGGGGGAAGCAATGAGCAGTTCTTC.